The rows below give T cell receptor beta chains drawn from one sample of a study of T cells in Graves' hyperthyroidism and ophthalmopathy. TCRdb redid the calling of the multiplex PCR reads with MiXCR, one entry per CDR3 protein. The sample lists a few hundred thousand distinct CDR3 sequences; approximately 18% were seen once. The sample was blood. These receptors were obtained from a man aged 18 to 29 with Graves' ophthalmopathy. Each CDR3 is given with its conserved first and last residue. Fields, in order: clone size, J gene, D gene, V gene, CDR3 protein, CDR3 DNA. D genes are given only for firm matches. Clone size is stated in some rows and not others, as once, few, many or a class when expanded.

>many|TRBJ2-1|TRBD1|TRBV15
CATSREKTGGLSSYNEQFF
TGTGCCACCAGCAGGGAGAAGACAGGGGGCCTGAGCTCCTACAATGAGCAGTTCTTC
>NA|TRBJ2-1|NA|TRBV27
CASSKEYASYNEQFF
TGTGCCAGCAGTAAAGAGTACGCCTCTTACAATGAGCAGTTCTTC
>NA|TRBJ1-1|NA|TRBV25-1
CASSPQQGNTEAFF
TGTGCCAGCAGTCCGCAACAGGGAAACACTGAAGCTTTCTTT
>few|TRBJ1-5|NA|TRBV27
CASSLKGDLNQPQHF
TGTGCCAGCAGTTTAAAGGGGGATCTCAATCAGCCCCAGCATTTT
>NA|TRBJ2-2|TRBD2|TRBV3-1
CGSSPGLVETGELFF
TGTGGCAGCAGCCCGGGACTAGTCGAGACCGGGGAGCTGTTTTTT
>many|TRBJ1-1|NA|TRBV2
CASRIGTVNTEAFF
TGTGCCAGCAGGATAGGGACGGTGAACACTGAAGCTTTCTTT
>many|TRBJ1-2|NA|TRBV11-2
CASSRVEGRNPDHGYTF
TGTGCCAGCAGCAGGGTAGAGGGACGGAATCCTGATCATGGCTACACCTTC
>NA|TRBJ2-2|NA|TRBV3-1
CASSQPTGAGGVNTGELFF
TGTGCCAGCAGCCAACCCACCGGGGCCGGGGGAGTGAACACCGGGGAGCTGTTTTTT
>once|TRBJ1-2|NA|TRBV9
CASSPVGSSYGYTF
TGTGCCAGCAGCCCGGTGGGTAGTTCCTATGGCTACACCTTC
>NA|TRBJ2-3|NA|TRBV9
CASSVGGHQLTDTQYF
TGTGCCAGCAGCGTAGGAGGACACCAACTCACAGATACGCAGTATTTT
>many|TRBJ1-6|NA|TRBV13
CASSSRSRGNSPLHF
TGTGCCAGCAGCTCCCGGAGTCGCGGGAATTCACCCCTCCACTTT
>few|TRBJ1-2|NA|TRBV9
CASSGLVGAGYTF
TGTGCCAGCAGCGGCCTGGTGGGGGCAGGCTACACCTTC
>few|TRBJ2-7|NA|TRBV27
CASSYTEQYF
TGTGCCAGCAGTTATACCGAGCAGTACTTC
>many|TRBJ1-1|NA|TRBV7-9
CASRAPTSSLGTEAFF
TGTGCCAGCAGGGCCCCAACCTCGTCCCTCGGCACTGAAGCTTTCTTT
>NA|TRBJ1-5|NA|TRBV24-1
CATSQGESGNQPQHF
TGTGCCACCTCACAGGGCGAATCGGGCAATCAGCCCCAGCATTTT
>many|TRBJ2-7|NA|TRBV6-1
CATIGGGRGSYEQYF
TGTGCCACAATTGGCGGCGGCAGGGGCTCCTACGAGCAGTACTTC
>many|TRBJ2-7|TRBD1|TRBV9
CASSVTGVGYEQYF
TGTGCCAGCAGCGTAACAGGGGTGGGCTACGAGCAGTACTTC
>many|TRBJ1-1|NA|TRBV5-1
CASSLVPEMNTEAFF
TGCGCCAGCAGCTTGGTGCCAGAGATGAACACTGAAGCTTTCTTT
>few|TRBJ2-1|NA|TRBV29-1
CSVDEGGGPYNEQFF
TGCAGCGTTGATGAAGGGGGGGGCCCCTACAATGAGCAGTTCTTC
>few|TRBJ1-6|NA|TRBV14
CASSQVGGLNSPLHF
TGTGCCAGCAGCCAAGTCGGGGGGCTTAATTCACCCCTCCACTTT
>many|TRBJ2-7|TRBD2|TRBV6-5
CASSYERGEYEQYF
TGTGCCAGCAGTTACGAGCGGGGGGAGTACGAGCAGTACTTC
>many|TRBJ2-1|NA|TRBV7-2
CASSSRDGNNEQFF
TGTGCCAGCAGCTCCCGGGACGGGAACAATGAGCAGTTCTTC
>many|TRBJ1-1|NA|TRBV5-5
CASSWGRLTEAFF
TGTGCCAGCAGCTGGGGACGGCTCACTGAAGCTTTCTTT
>NA|TRBJ2-3|TRBD2|TRBV7-3
CASSLKAGDTDTQYF
TGTGCCAGCAGCTTAAAAGCGGGGGACACAGATACGCAGTATTTT
>few|TRBJ1-2|NA|TRBV20-1
CSARVPLALYGYTF
TGCAGTGCTAGAGTGCCCCTGGCCCTCTATGGCTACACCTTC
>many|TRBJ2-7|TRBD1|TRBV7-9
CASSSVQRGTGTYEQYF
TGTGCCAGCAGCTCAGTTCAGCGAGGGACAGGGACCTACGAGCAGTACTTC
>many|TRBJ2-2|NA|TRBV7-9
CASDGKRGRKNTGELFF
TGTGCCAGCGACGGAAAGCGTGGACGGAAGAACACCGGGGAGCTGTTTTTT
>NA|TRBJ2-1|NA|TRBV6-1
CASSDGRNTSYNEQFF
TGTGCCAGCAGTGATGGCCGGAACACCTCCTACAATGAGCAGTTCTTC
>few|TRBJ1-1|TRBD1|TRBV9
CASSAGTDLVRGAFF
TGTGCCAGCAGCGCCGGGACAGACCTAGTGCGGGGAGCTTTCTTT
>NA|TRBJ1-5|NA|TRBV20-1
CSARRVLNQPQHF
TGCAGTGCGAGACGAGTTCTCAATCAGCCCCAGCATTTT
>many|TRBJ2-2|NA|TRBV20-1
CSASFTGSGIGELFF
TGCAGTGCTAGCTTCACGGGGTCGGGGATCGGGGAGCTGTTTTTT
>few|TRBJ2-3|NA|TRBV28
CASRGSEILTDTQYF
TGTGCCAGCAGAGGAAGTGAAATCCTCACAGATACGCAGTATTTT
>many|TRBJ1-6|TRBD1|TRBV3-1
CASSQDGGTANSPLHF
TGTGCCAGCAGCCAAGATGGGGGGACAGCAAATTCACCCCTCCACTTT
>many|TRBJ2-7|NA|TRBV18
CASSPPWQGDYEQYF
TGTGCCAGCTCACCACCGTGGCAGGGTGACTACGAGCAGTACTTC
>many|TRBJ1-6|TRBD1|TRBV7-9
CASSLEGTGNSPLHF
TGTGCCAGCAGCTTAGAGGGGACAGGAAATTCACCCCTCCACTTT
>NA|TRBJ1-5|TRBD1|TRBV2
CASSAQGDVGNQPQHF
TGTGCCAGCAGTGCACAGGGGGATGTTGGCAATCAGCCCCAGCATTTT
>few|TRBJ1-2|TRBD1|TRBV7-8
CASSIEGTGYGYTF
TGTGCCAGCAGTATTGAGGGGACAGGGTATGGCTACACCTTC
>many|TRBJ1-1|NA|TRBV7-8
CASSTNTMGEAFF
TGTGCCAGCAGTACTAACACTATGGGGGAAGCTTTCTTT
>many|TRBJ1-1|NA|TRBV3-1
CASRGEGRRGFF
TGTGCCAGCAGGGGGGAGGGGAGAAGGGGTTTCTTT
>many|TRBJ2-2|TRBD2|TRBV7-2
CASSWTSGGWDTGELFF
TGTGCCAGCAGTTGGACTAGCGGGGGTTGGGACACCGGGGAGCTGTTTTTT
>many|TRBJ1-3|NA|TRBV9
CASSVAGAGNTIYF
TGTGCCAGCAGCGTAGCTGGAGCTGGAAACACCATATATTTT
>many|TRBJ2-5|NA|TRBV7-9
CASSLTWTAQETQYF
TGTGCCAGCAGCTTAACATGGACAGCGCAAGAGACCCAGTACTTC
>NA|TRBJ2-1|TRBD2|TRBV3-1
CASSRSGGDNEQFF
TGTGCCAGCAGCCGTAGCGGGGGCGACAATGAGCAGTTCTTC
>NA|TRBJ1-2|NA|TRBV6-6
CASSYGETNYGYTF
TGTGCCAGCAGTTACGGGGAGACTAACTATGGCTACACCTTC
>many|TRBJ2-1|NA|TRBV7-3
CASSLNLQNNEQFF
TGTGCCAGCAGCTTAAATCTCCAGAACAATGAGCAGTTCTTC
>few|TRBJ1-6|TRBD1|TRBV28
CASRDRDNSPLHF
TGTGCCAGCAGGGACAGGGATAATTCACCCCTCCACTTT
>NA|TRBJ2-1|NA|TRBV20-1
CSARAQVGPSYNEQFF
TGCAGTGCTAGAGCCCAAGTGGGTCCCAGCTACAATGAGCAGTTCTTC
>few|TRBJ1-2|NA|TRBV5-6
CASSRSLGGTGANYGYTF
TGTGCCAGCAGCCGTTCTCTGGGGGGAACAGGCGCTAACTATGGCTACACCTTC
>NA|TRBJ2-5|TRBD2|TRBV9
CASSVVPSGAQETQYF
TGTGCCAGCAGCGTAGTCCCTAGCGGGGCGCAAGAGACCCAGTACTTC
>few|TRBJ1-1|TRBD1|TRBV4-1
CASSQKRTGARLQAFF
TGCGCCAGCAGCCAAAAACGGACAGGGGCCCGGCTACAAGCTTTCTTT
>few|TRBJ1-1|NA|TRBV6-2/TRBV6-3
CASSYVAPNTEAFF
TGTGCCAGCAGTTACGTGGCTCCGAACACTGAAGCTTTCTTT
>many|TRBJ2-5|NA|TRBV7-9
CASSPWDFAGETQYF
TGTGCCAGCAGCCCGTGGGACTTCGCCGGAGAGACCCAGTACTTC
>few|TRBJ2-5|NA|TRBV7-9
CASSPRGGRGETQYF
TGTGCCAGCAGCCCCCGGGGCGGACGGGGGGAGACCCAGTACTTC
>many|TRBJ1-1|NA|TRBV15
CATSRDDRILNTEAFF
TGTGCCACCAGCAGAGATGATCGGATACTGAACACTGAAGCTTTCTTT
>NA|TRBJ2-3|TRBD2|TRBV5-8
CASSGLAGGSTDTQYF
TGTGCCAGCAGCGGACTAGCGGGGGGCTCTACAGATACGCAGTATTTT
>many|TRBJ2-7|NA|TRBV27
CASSRQGKGGYEQYF
TGTGCCAGCAGTCGGCAGGGGAAGGGGGGCTACGAGCAGTACTTC